The 22 T cell receptor beta chains below were found in one sample sequenced in a study of blood T cell repertoires in COVID-19. Method: immunoSEQ multiplex PCR; TCRdb's copy keeps in-frame clones and lacks some. The sample has roughly 180,000 clones, around 82% seen once. The material sequenced was PBMCs or T cells enriched from blood (not recorded which). The receptor source for this set is a woman in her forties or fifties in a cohort exposed to, infected with or recovered from COVID-19 (not recorded which).

For the CDR3, the DNA is TGTGCCAGCAGTTTATCGGCAGGGGGTAACTATGGCTACACCTTC. This sequence encodes CASSLSAGGNYGYTF. This sequence joins TRBV28 and TRBJ1-2, with 7 bases identical to TRBD1. This CDR3 is built from 15 residues. The V gene's germline CDR1 is MDHEN and CDR2 SYDVKM. V lost 1 base to trimming and J lost 1 base; unmatched junction nucleotides: 3.

This clone was observed a few times. This rearrangement joins TRBV7-9 to TRBJ2-7; the D gene is possibly TRBD2 (6 bases). There are 14 residues in the CDR3. The V end was cut by 2 bases, the J end by 6 bases, with 14 bases between. In germline, CDR1 is SEHNR, CDR2 FQNEAQ (reference sequence). Here the CDR3 DNA reads TGTGCCAGCAGCTTAAGACTAGATTCGCCCGAGCAGTACTTC. Protein: CASSLRLDSPEQYF.

The rearrangement joins TRBV6-2 or TRBV6-3 to TRBJ1-5; possibly TRBD1 for D (6 bases). The CDR3 length is 13 residues. V was shortened by 6 bases and J by 4 bases, with 10 bases between the two germline ends. Germline V gene sequence: CDR1 MNHEY, CDR2 SVGEGT. The CDR3 DNA is TGTGCCAGCAGCCAGGACAGTAATCAGCCCCAGCATTTT. It encodes CASSQDSNQPQHF.

The V call is TRBV27, the J call TRBJ1-5; 7 bases agree with TRBD1. Germline V gene lookup returns CDR1 MNHEY and CDR2 SMNVEV (reference sequence). The CDR3 has 18 residues. V lost 6 bases and J lost 9; bases outside the gene matches: 23. CDR3 region: CASRSLISTGSPGGPQHF. The CDR3 nucleotides read TGTGCCAGCAGGTCTTTAATTTCGACAGGGTCCCCTGGCGGGCCCCAGCATTTT.

This sequence joins TRBV7-9 and TRBJ1-1; possible D gene TRBD1, 6 bases. CDR3 length: 16 residues. Per germline, CDR1 SEHNR and CDR2 FQNEAQ (reference sequence). V was shortened by 5 bases and J by 5 bases, with 21 bases between the two germline ends. The CDR3 DNA follows: TGTGCCAGCAGCCCAACTTTTACAGGGTCTTTTACTGAAGCTTTCTTT. Protein: CASSPTFTGSFTEAFF.

J is TRBJ1-5 and V is TRBV3-1 (or the pseudogene TRBV3-2); D possibly corresponds to TRBD1 (6 bases). This CDR3 has 14 amino acids. V lost 0 bases to trimming and J lost 6 bases, with 9 bases between them. CDR1 LGHDT and CDR2 YNNKEL come from the germline V gene (reference sequence). CDR3 DNA sequence: TGTGCCAGCAGCCAAGATGCGACAGGTCAGCCCCAGCATTTT. It yields the protein CASSQDATGQPQHF.

V usage is TRBV6-2 or TRBV6-3 and J usage is TRBJ2-7; D is possibly TRBD1 (6 bases). Germline V gene sequence: CDR1 MNHEY, CDR2 SVGEGT. This CDR3 is 14 amino acids long. The V gene lost 2 bases and the J gene lost 4 bases, with 12 bases spanning the gap. The CDR3 region has the DNA TGTGCCAGCAGTTACCCGGACAGACCATACGAGCAGTACTTC. This encodes CASSYPDRPYEQYF.

In its sample, this clone was seen once. The J gene is TRBJ2-3, the V gene TRBV9; 7 bases map to TRBD2. The V segment lost 1 base and the J segment 6 bases; nucleotides outside the gene matches: 5. This CDR3 has 14 amino acids. The germline V gene encodes CDR1 SGDLS and CDR2 YYNGEE. CDR3 protein: CASSVSGKLDTQYF. CDR3 bases: TGTGCCAGCAGCGTAAGCGGGAAATTGGATACGCAGTATTTT.

This clone was observed once. CDR3 sequence: CASSQPGTSGRVTGELFF. CDR3 in DNA: TGCGCCAGCAGCCAGCCCGGGACTAGCGGGAGAGTTACCGGGGAGCTGTTTTTT. The chain couples TRBV4-1 to TRBJ2-2; 14 bases agree with TRBD2. The CDR3 is 18 amino acids. J was trimmed by 5 bases and V by 3 bases; bases with no gene match: 8. The germline V gene encodes CDR1 MGHRA and CDR2 YSYEKL.

The chain carries TRBV5-5 and TRBJ2-3; TRBD2 aligns across 7 bases. With 0 bases clipped from V and 2 bases from J, the junction kept 6 bases outside the gene matches. The CDR3 covers 16 residues. CDR1 and CDR2 from the germline V gene are SGHKS and YYEKEE (reference sequence). The CDR3 is CASSLVPAGSTDTQYF. The CDR3 DNA sequence: TGTGCCAGCAGCTTGGTGCCAGCGGGGTCCACAGATACGCAGTATTTT.

The chain links TRBV7-9 to TRBJ1-1; TRBD1 aligns across 11 bases. Germline V gives CDR1 SEHNR, CDR2 FQNEAQ (reference sequence). This CDR3 is 15 amino acids long. Trimming at V came to 5 bases and at J to 3 bases, leaving 5 bases not matched to a gene. CDR3 amino acids: CASSLGQGADTEAFF. The CDR3 DNA is TGTGCCAGCAGCCTCGGACAGGGGGCTGACACTGAAGCTTTCTTT.

The chain carries TRBV7-9 and TRBJ2-6, with D uncertain. Trimming left V 5 bases short and J 3 bases short, with 8 bases between. Per germline, CDR1 SEHNR and CDR2 FQNEAQ (reference sequence). This CDR3 is 14 amino acids long. The CDR3 reads CASSGLNGANVLTF. The CDR3 nucleotides read TGTGCCAGCAGCGGCCTCAATGGGGCCAACGTCCTGACTTTC. Filled out from reference TRBV7-9 and TRBJ2-6, the complete variable domain reads DTGVSQNPRHKITKRGQNVTFRCDPISEHNRLYWYRQTLGQGPEFLTYFQNEAQLEKSRLLSDRFSAERPKGSFSTLEIQRTEQGDSAMYLCASSGLNGANVLTFGAGSRLTVL.

V is TRBV7-2 and J is TRBJ2-4; possible D gene TRBD2, 6 bases. The CDR3 is 16 amino acids. Trimming left V 1 base short and J 2 bases short, with 12 bases between. Germline V CDR1 and CDR2: SGHTA, FQGNSA. Written as DNA, the CDR3 is TGTGCCAGCAGCTTAGTTTGGCGGGGAACCAAAAACATTCAGTACTTC. Encoded protein: CASSLVWRGTKNIQYF.

This rearrangement joins TRBV20-1 to TRBJ1-1; D is unresolved. The CDR3 sequence is 11 residues long. Germline-derived CDR1 and CDR2 are DFQATT and SNEGSKA (reference sequence). V was shortened by 6 bases and J by 0 bases, with 5 bases between the two germline ends. The CDR3 region is CSAYLNTEAFF. CDR3 nucleotide sequence: TGCAGTGCCTACTTGAACACTGAAGCTTTCTTT.

This rearrangement joins TRBV6-6 to TRBJ2-5, with 8 bases that match TRBD2. The V gene end was trimmed by 7 bases and the J gene end by 4 bases; junction bases not matched to a gene: 5. CDR3 length: 13 residues. The germline V gene encodes CDR1 MNHNY and CDR2 SVGAGI (reference sequence). The CDR3 region is CASTRGGPETQYF. CDR3 sequence (DNA): TGTGCCAGCACACGGGGGGGCCCAGAGACCCAGTACTTC.

This clone was found a few times. The gene calls are TRBV28 and TRBJ2-7; perhaps TRBD1 as D (5 bases). Per the germline V gene, CDR1 is MDHEN and CDR2 is SYDVKM. There are 16 residues in the CDR3. Trimming stripped 3 bases from V and 1 base from J, with 16 bases between. CDR3 DNA: TGTGCCAGCAGTTTTCACCTGGCAGGGTTGTCCTACGAGCAGTACTTC. Amino acid sequence: CASSFHLAGLSYEQYF. The full variable domain, rest sourced from reference TRBV28 and TRBJ2-7, is DVKVTQSSRYLVKRTGEKVFLECVQDMDHENMFWYRQDPGLGLRLIYFSYDVKMKEKGDIPEGYSVSREKKERFSLILESASTNQTSMYLCASSFHLAGLSYEQYFGPGTRLTVT.

This clone turned up a few times. This rearrangement joins TRBV12-3 or TRBV12-4 to TRBJ2-7; 7 nucleotides align to TRBD1. This CDR3 comprises 13 residues. Losses at the gene ends were 4 bases for V and 4 bases for J; bases not matched to a gene: 4. CDR3 loop: CASSSGQPYEQYF. CDR3 in DNA: TGTGCCAGCAGTTCGGGACAGCCTTACGAGCAGTACTTC.

The chain links TRBV6-2 or TRBV6-3 to TRBJ1-6; no firm D call. Germline assignment: CDR1 MNHEY and CDR2 SVGEGT. This CDR3 is 14 amino acids long. Trimming took off 2 bases at V and 11 bases at J, with 13 bases between the two ends. The CDR3 coding sequence is TGTGCCAGCAGTTACCTCGGGAAGAACCCACCCCTCCACTTT. Residues: CASSYLGKNPPLHF.

The chain links TRBV11-2 to TRBJ2-1, with D uncertain. This CDR3 spans 14 amino acids. The V and J ends lost 0 bases and 7 bases respectively, with 10 bases between them. In germline, CDR1 is SGHAT, CDR2 FQNNGV. The CDR3 region is CASSLDLRQNEQFF. The CDR3 DNA reads TGTGCCAGCAGCTTAGATCTGCGGCAGAATGAGCAGTTCTTC.

The chain carries TRBV6-5 and TRBJ2-7, with TRBD2 as a possible D gene (5 bases). V dropped 1 base and J dropped 2 bases, with 9 bases sitting between them. The CDR3 is made up of 14 amino acids. CDR1 MNHEY and CDR2 SVGAGI come from the germline V gene. The CDR3 nucleotides read TGTGCCAGCAGTTACTTAGAGGGCCCCTACGAGCAGTACTTC. Protein sequence: CASSYLEGPYEQYF.

The V and J genes are TRBV7-6 and TRBJ2-5, with D possibly being TRBD2 (6 bases). The germline V gene encodes CDR1 SGHVS and CDR2 FNYEAQ. V was trimmed by 1 base and J by 4 bases, leaving 13 bases between them. The CDR3 runs to 15 residues. CDR3 DNA: TGTGCCAGCAGCTTAGGCGGGGCTCTTATAGAGACCCAGTACTTC. Protein: CASSLGGALIETQYF.

The sample holds one count of this clone. The chain employs TRBV11-2 and TRBJ2-7; perhaps TRBD1 as D (8 bases). V lost 6 bases and J lost 7, with 25 bases in between. Germline V gene sequence: CDR1 SGHAT, CDR2 FQNNGV. The CDR3 contains 16 residues. CDR3 DNA: TGTGCCAGCAGACAGGGGGAGGGGACACTAGGGTTGGAGCAGTACTTC. This translates into CASRQGEGTLGLEQYF. Using reference TRBV11-2 and TRBJ2-7 for the parts outside the CDR3, the full variable domain is EAGVAQSPRYKIIEKRQSVAFWCNPISGHATLYWYQQILGQGPKLLIQFQNNGVVDDSQLPKDRFSAERLKGVDSTLKIQPAKLEDSAVYLCASRQGEGTLGLEQYFGPGTRLTVT.